What follows are 30 T cell receptor beta chains derived from one specimen sequenced in a study of blood T cell repertoires in COVID-19. Sequencing used immunoSEQ multiplex PCR; TCRdb keeps in-frame clones, though not all of them. The sample yields 120,000 or so clones, about 85% seen once. The source material was peripheral blood. These receptors all come from a man older than 75 with active or convalescent COVID-19.

DNA of the CDR3: TGTGCCAGTACCGACAGGGCCGAAAAACTGTTTTTT. This encodes CASTDRAEKLFF. The rearrangement joins TRBV28 to TRBJ1-4; 7 bases fit TRBD1. This CDR3 spans 12 amino acids. Per germline, CDR1 MDHEN and CDR2 SYDVKM. V was pared by 9 bases and J by 8 bases, with 6 bases of the junction left unmatched.

The chain uses TRBV19 and TRBJ2-7; 10 bases map to TRBD2. V lost 7 bases to trimming and J lost 0 bases; unmatched junction nucleotides: 3. Germline lookup yields CDR1 LNHDA and CDR2 SQIVND (reference sequence). The CDR3 length is 14 residues. The DNA of the CDR3 is TGTGCCAGTAAAACTAGCGGGACCTCCTACGAGCAGTACTTC. Residues: CASKTSGTSYEQYF. Together with reference TRBV19 and TRBJ2-7, the CDR3 gives the full variable domain: DGGITQSPKYLFRKEGQNVTLSCEQNLNHDAMYWYRQDPGQGLRLIYYSQIVNDFQKGDIAEGYSVSREKKESFPLTVTSAQKNPTAFYLCASKTSGTSYEQYFGPGTRLTVT.

In nucleotides, the CDR3 is TGTGCCAGCAGCCAGGACAGGGGGCGCGAGCAGTACTTC. Residues: CASSQDRGREQYF. The chain couples TRBV6-5 to TRBJ2-7, with 11 bases fitting TRBD1. Germline CDR1 reads MNHEY; CDR2 reads SVGAGI. V was clipped by 6 bases and J by 6 bases; unmatched bases: 4. This CDR3 is built from 13 residues.

The chain recombines TRBV4-3 with TRBJ2-5; TRBD2 aligns across 7 bases. Trimming removed 0 bases from V and 7 bases from J; junction bases left unmatched: 14. Germline assignment: CDR1 LGHNA and CDR2 YSLEER. This CDR3 is 17 amino acids long. In nucleotides, the CDR3 is TGCGCCAGCAGCCAAGATTGGGGGGGACGGTGGGGTGCGACCCAGTACTTC. This sequence encodes CASSQDWGGRWGATQYF.

This sequence joins TRBV7-3 and TRBJ1-1; D unresolved. The CDR3 has 13 residues. V dropped 2 bases and J dropped 0 bases, with 4 bases sitting between them. The germline CDR1 and CDR2 sequences are SGHTA and FQGTGA. The CDR3 nucleotides read TGTGCCAGCAGCTTAGAGTTGAACACTGAAGCTTTCTTT. Protein sequence: CASSLELNTEAFF.

The V call is TRBV7-8, the J call TRBJ1-5; 8 bases are a match to TRBD1. The germline V gene has CDR1 SGHVS and CDR2 FQNEAQ. The length of the CDR3 is 19 residues. J gave up 1 base and V 2 bases, and 13 bases lay outside the gene matches. As DNA, the CDR3 is TGTGCCAGCAGCTTAAGTTGGACGACAGGGGCGGGCAGCAATCAGCCCCAGCATTTT. This sequence encodes CASSLSWTTGAGSNQPQHF.

The rearrangement uses TRBV7-2 and TRBJ2-1; the match to TRBD2 covers 8 bases. This CDR3 is 17 amino acids long. J lost 12 bases, V lost 5 bases, and 21 bases had no gene match. From germline, CDR1 is SGHTA and CDR2 FQGNSA. In DNA, the CDR3 is TGTGCCAGCAGCCCGAGTCTGTACCGGGGGGGAAGTATCGGGCAGTTCTTC. Translated, it gives CASSPSLYRGGSIGQFF. Filled out from reference TRBV7-2 and TRBJ2-1, the complete variable domain reads GAGVSQSPSNKVTEKGKDVELRCDPISGHTALYWYRQSLGQGLEFLIYFQGNSAPDKSGLPSDRFSAERTGGSVSTLTIQRTQQEDSAVYLCASSPSLYRGGSIGQFFGPGTRLTVL.

The genes are TRBV27 and TRBJ2-7; D uncertain. Looked up from germline, CDR1 is MNHEY and CDR2 is SMNVEV (reference sequence). The CDR3 runs 15 residues. V was shortened by 2 bases and J by 3 bases, with 14 bases between the two germline ends. The CDR3 loop is CASSLQLGSIYEQYF. CDR3 in DNA: TGTGCCAGCAGTTTACAGTTGGGCAGCATCTACGAGCAGTACTTC.

V is TRBV29-1 and J is TRBJ1-1, with 9 nucleotides matching TRBD1. This CDR3 has 13 amino acids. Germline CDR1 reads SQVTM; CDR2 reads ANQGSEA. V lost 6 bases to trimming and J lost 4 bases; unmatched junction nucleotides: 6. This chain's CDR3 is CSVGTGLSTEAFF. CDR3 nucleotide sequence: TGCAGCGTAGGGACAGGGTTAAGCACTGAAGCTTTCTTT. The variable domain in full, completed from reference TRBV29-1 and TRBJ1-1, reads SAVISQKPSRDICQRGTSLTIQCQVDSQVTMMFWYRQQPGQSLTLIATANQGSEATYESGFVIDKFPISRPNLTFSTLTVSNMSPEDSSIYLCSVGTGLSTEAFFGQGTRLTVV.

The chain recombines TRBV12-3 or TRBV12-4 with TRBJ2-5, with D possibly being TRBD1 (5 bases). V lost 1 base, J lost 3 bases, and 6 bases lay in between. The CDR3 has 13 amino acids. CDR3 residues: CASSLGQKETQYF. CDR3 in DNA: TGTGCCAGCAGTTTAGGACAGAAAGAGACCCAGTACTTC.

The CDR3 sequence is CSVKRQGAGGELFF. CDR3 nucleotides: TGCAGCGTAAAGCGACAGGGGGCCGGCGGGGAGCTGTTTTTT. The gene calls are TRBV29-1 and TRBJ2-2, with TRBD1 matching 10 bases. The V gene end was trimmed by 6 bases and the J gene end by 7 bases; junction bases not matched to a gene: 8. There are 14 residues in the CDR3. Germline assignment: CDR1 SQVTM and CDR2 ANQGSEA.

The rearrangement links TRBV24-1 to TRBJ2-3; D is perhaps TRBD1 (6 bases). The CDR3 is 13 residues long. The germline V gene encodes CDR1 KGHDR and CDR2 SFDVKD. V shed 9 bases and J shed 0 bases, with 9 bases lying between them. Here the CDR3 DNA reads TGTGCCACCGGCAGGGGAAGCACAGATACGCAGTATTTT. Translation gives CATGRGSTDTQYF.

The CDR3 DNA follows: TGTGCCAGTAGTATATCGGGAGGGAATGAGCAGTTCTTC. This codes for CASSISGGNEQFF. This chain uses TRBV19 with TRBJ2-1, with 8 bases aligning to TRBD2. The CDR3 is made up of 13 amino acids. Looked up from germline, CDR1 is LNHDA and CDR2 is SQIVND (reference sequence). Trimming at V came to 2 bases and at J to 7 bases, leaving 1 base not matched to a gene.

This chain connects TRBV30 to TRBJ2-5; TRBD1 agrees at 10 bases. Trimming removed 1 base from V and 7 bases from J; junction bases left unmatched: 6. In germline, CDR1 is GTSNPN, CDR2 SVGIG (reference sequence). The CDR3 spans 14 residues. The CDR3 DNA reads as TGTGCCTGGAGTGGACAGGGGGCTGAGTGGACCCAGTACTTC. It encodes CAWSGQGAEWTQYF.

This sequence joins TRBV18 and TRBJ1-2; tentative D call: TRBD1 (5 bases). In germline, CDR1 is KGHSH, CDR2 LQKENI. This CDR3 contains 17 residues. Trimming left V 3 bases short and J 0 bases short, with 17 bases between. CDR3 protein: CASSPSTARSSNYGYTF. CDR3 nucleotide sequence: TGTGCCAGCTCACCGTCGACAGCACGCTCCTCTAACTATGGCTACACCTTC.

This clone was found a few times. This chain uses TRBV5-1 with TRBJ1-2; TRBD1 agrees at 8 bases. The V segment lost 6 bases and the J segment 7 bases; nucleotides outside the gene matches: 5. Per germline, CDR1 SGHRS and CDR2 YFSETQ. The CDR3 loop spans 12 amino acids. CDR3 region: CASNQDRGGYTF. The CDR3 bases are TGCGCCAGCAACCAAGACAGGGGTGGCTACACCTTC.

As DNA, the CDR3 is TGCGCCAGCAGCGCGACAGTGTCTGGAAACACCATATATTTT. Translated: CASSATVSGNTIYF. V usage is TRBV5-1 and J usage is TRBJ1-3, with TRBD1 as a possible D gene (5 bases). This CDR3 contains 14 residues. Germline CDR1 and CDR2: SGHRS and YFSETQ. Trimming took off 4 bases at V and 1 base at J, with 9 bases between the two ends.

The rearrangement joins TRBV7-9 to TRBJ1-4; the match to TRBD1 covers 10 bases. The CDR3 is 16 amino acids. Trimming removed 3 bases from V and 4 bases from J; junction bases left unmatched: 5. Germline lookup yields CDR1 SEHNR and CDR2 FQNEAQ (reference sequence). The CDR3 loop reads CASSFGTGVFNEKLFF. The CDR3 DNA reads as TGTGCCAGCAGCTTCGGGACAGGGGTATTTAATGAAAAACTGTTTTTT. The whole variable domain, filled in from reference TRBV7-9 and TRBJ1-4, reads DTGVSQNPRHKITKRGQNVTFRCDPISEHNRLYWYRQTLGQGPEFLTYFQNEAQLEKSRLLSDRFSAERPKGSFSTLEIQRTEQGDSAMYLCASSFGTGVFNEKLFFGSGTQLSVL.

The chain has TRBV10-3 and TRBJ2-3; 9 bases line up with TRBD1. The CDR3 has 13 amino acids. The V gene end was trimmed by 10 bases and the J gene end by 5 bases; junction bases not matched to a gene: 7. The germline gives CDR1 ENHRY, CDR2 SYGVKD. As DNA, the CDR3 is TGTGCCACACAGGGGGCTCAGGGAGATACGCAGTATTTT. Amino acid sequence: CATQGAQGDTQYF.

The chain uses TRBV27 and TRBJ2-1; 9 positions match TRBD2. The CDR3 runs to 15 residues. Unmatched junction bases numbered 10, after V lost 7 bases and J lost 6 bases. CDR1 is MNHEY and CDR2 is SMNVEV in the germline V gene (reference sequence). In nucleotides, the CDR3 is TGTGCCAGCACCCCTGTGGCGGGGGGGGTCAATGAGCAGTTCTTC. This gives the protein CASTPVAGGVNEQFF.

The V gene is TRBV27, the J gene TRBJ2-1; D possibly corresponds to TRBD2 (6 bases). The CDR3 runs 15 residues. Per the germline V gene, CDR1 is MNHEY and CDR2 is SMNVEV (reference sequence). V was clipped by 2 bases and J by 6 bases, with 14 bases between them. CDR3 nucleotide sequence: TGTGCCAGCAGTTTAGGGGGGACGCGGTCCAATGAGCAGTTCTTC. Its protein product is CASSLGGTRSNEQFF.

V usage is TRBV5-1 and J usage is TRBJ1-2; TRBD1 aligns across 9 bases. The J segment lost 7 bases and the V segment lost 0 bases, leaving 4 bases of the junction unmatched. The germline CDR1 and CDR2 sequences are SGHRS and YFSETQ. CDR3 length equals 14 residues. The CDR3 loop is CASSLGQGDRGYTF. In nucleotides, the CDR3 is TGCGCCAGCAGCTTGGGACAGGGGGACCGTGGCTACACCTTC.

The chain links TRBV7-2 to TRBJ2-7, with TRBD2 identical over 10 bases. This CDR3 region has 16 residues. In germline, CDR1 is SGHTA, CDR2 FQGNSA. J gave up 2 bases and V 1 base, and 5 bases lay outside the gene matches. CDR3 residues: CASSLEWTSGTYEQYF. The CDR3 region has the DNA TGTGCCAGCAGCTTAGAGTGGACTAGCGGAACCTACGAGCAGTACTTC.

This clone was seen just once. The chain links TRBV10-1 to TRBJ2-7, with 7 nucleotides matching TRBD1. V lost 6 bases, J lost 2 bases, and 7 bases stayed unmatched. Looked up from germline, CDR1 is WNHNN and CDR2 is SYGVQD (reference sequence). The CDR3 loop spans 14 amino acids. The DNA for the CDR3 is TGCGCCAGCAGGCATACAGGGGTCCCCTACGAGCAGTACTTC. Encoded protein: CASRHTGVPYEQYF.

The rearrangement links TRBV19 to TRBJ2-1; 14 bases align to TRBD2. V was clipped by 5 bases and J by 6 bases; unmatched bases: 12. This CDR3 spans 18 amino acids. Germline CDR1 reads LNHDA; CDR2 reads SQIVND (reference sequence). DNA for the CDR3: TGTGCCAGTAGTCCCCTGGGACTAGCGGGAGTGGGTAGCAATGAGCAGTTCTTC. Translating gives CASSPLGLAGVGSNEQFF.

V usage is TRBV5-4 and J usage is TRBJ2-1; TRBD2 aligns across 7 bases. The CDR3 runs 14 residues. Germline values: CDR1 SGHNT, CDR2 YYREEE (reference sequence). Germline trimming cut 1 base from V and 4 bases from J; bases unmatched to any gene: 2. CDR3 nucleotides: TGTGCCAGCAGCTTGTCAGCGGGGTACAATGAGCAGTTCTTC. Protein sequence: CASSLSAGYNEQFF. Full variable domain (missing parts from reference TRBV5-4 and TRBJ2-1): ETGVTQSPTHLIKTRGQQVTLRCSSQSGHNTVSWYQQALGQGPQFIFQYYREEENGRGNFPPRFSGLQFPNYSSELNVNALELDDSALYLCASSLSAGYNEQFFGPGTRLTVL.

This clone is a singleton in its sample. The chain links TRBV18 to TRBJ1-5; no clear D gene. The CDR3 covers 18 residues. Per the germline V gene, CDR1 is KGHSH and CDR2 is LQKENI. Trimming cost V 3 bases and J 0 bases, with 18 bases left between them. The CDR3: CASSPGGPVSYSNQPQHF. In DNA form, the CDR3 reads TGTGCCAGCTCACCGGGAGGCCCCGTATCGTATAGCAATCAGCCCCAGCATTTT.

This clone appeared once. The chain has TRBV10-2 and TRBJ1-6; 7 nucleotides match TRBD1. V lost 7 bases to trimming and J lost 4 bases; unmatched junction nucleotides: 4. CDR1 and CDR2 (germline): WSHSY, SAAADI. This CDR3 is 14 amino acids long. This CDR3 is CASNPDRYNSPLHF. Here the CDR3 DNA reads TGCGCCAGCAACCCGGACAGGTATAATTCACCCCTCCACTTT.

This rearrangement joins TRBV7-9 to TRBJ2-7, with 9 bases aligning to TRBD1. This CDR3 region has 15 residues. The junction had 11 bases not matched to a gene; V was cut back by 5 bases and J by 6 bases. The germline V gene has CDR1 SEHNR and CDR2 FQNEAQ (reference sequence). CDR3 protein: CASSPDRGIGGEQYF. DNA for the CDR3: TGTGCCAGCAGCCCGGACAGGGGAATAGGAGGCGAGCAGTACTTC.

This sequence joins TRBV6-2 or TRBV6-3 and TRBJ2-6; D is perhaps TRBD1 (5 bases). Trimming removed 0 bases from V and 0 bases from J, with 9 bases in between. This CDR3 comprises 17 residues. Germline V lookup: CDR1 MNHEY, CDR2 SVGEGT. CDR3 in DNA: TGTGCCAGCAGTTACTCTGCACAGGCCTCTGGGGCCAACGTCCTGACTTTC. As protein: CASSYSAQASGANVLTF.